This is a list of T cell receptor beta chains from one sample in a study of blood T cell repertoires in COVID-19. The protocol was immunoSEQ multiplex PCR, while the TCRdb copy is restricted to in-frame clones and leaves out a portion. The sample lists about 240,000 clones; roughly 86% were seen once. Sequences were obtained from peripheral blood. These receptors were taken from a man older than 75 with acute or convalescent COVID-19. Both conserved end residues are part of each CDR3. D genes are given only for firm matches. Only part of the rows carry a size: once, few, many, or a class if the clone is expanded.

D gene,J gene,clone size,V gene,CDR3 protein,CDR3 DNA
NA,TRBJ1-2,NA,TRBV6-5,CASKHAPYGYTF,TGTGCCAGCAAGCACGCTCCCTATGGCTACACCTTC
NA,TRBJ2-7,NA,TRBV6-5,CASSYEYEQYF,TGTGCCAGCAGTTACGAGTACGAGCAGTACTTC
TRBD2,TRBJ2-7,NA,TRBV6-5,CASSQTSGRSYEQYF,TGTGCCAGCAGTCAAACTAGCGGGAGGTCCTACGAGCAGTACTTC
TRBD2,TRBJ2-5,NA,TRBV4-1,CASSQLRTSGQETQYF,TGCGCCAGCAGCCAACTGCGGACTAGCGGGCAAGAGACCCAGTACTTC
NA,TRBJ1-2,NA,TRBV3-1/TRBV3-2,CASSQRGGSYYGYTF,TGTGCCAGCAGCCAACGGGGGGGTTCCTACTATGGCTACACCTTC
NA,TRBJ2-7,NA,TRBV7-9,CASSPDTYEQYF,TGTGCCAGCAGCCCGGACACCTACGAGCAGTACTTC
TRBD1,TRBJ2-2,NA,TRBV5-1,CASSTNRGDTGELFF,TGCGCCAGCAGCACGAACAGGGGGGATACCGGGGAGCTGTTTTTT
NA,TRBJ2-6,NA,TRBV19,CATADKTVFSGANVLTF,TGTGCCACCGCCGATAAGACAGTTTTTTCTGGGGCCAACGTCCTGACTTTC
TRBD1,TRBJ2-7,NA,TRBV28,CASSQGAAEQYF,TGTGCCAGCAGTCAGGGGGCCGCCGAGCAGTACTTC
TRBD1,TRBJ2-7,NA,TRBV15,CATSSRAGGFYEQYF,TGTGCCACCAGCAGCCGGGCAGGGGGATTCTACGAGCAGTACTTC
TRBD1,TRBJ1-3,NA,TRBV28,CASNRDSFGNTIYF,TGTGCCAGCAATCGGGACAGCTTTGGAAACACCATATATTTT
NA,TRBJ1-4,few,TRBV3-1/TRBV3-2,CASSQAQRQLFF,TGTGCCAGCAGCCAAGCCCAGCGCCAACTGTTTTTT
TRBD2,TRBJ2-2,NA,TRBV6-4,CASSAAGGGPNTGELFF,TGTGCCAGCAGTGCGGCTGGGGGGGGACCAAACACCGGGGAGCTGTTTTTT
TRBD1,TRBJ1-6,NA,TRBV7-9,CASSLDRRHSPLHF,TGTGCCAGCAGTTTGGACAGGAGGCATTCACCCCTCCACTTT
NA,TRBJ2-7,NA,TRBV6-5,CASSYGGGVSYEQYF,TGTGCCAGCAGTTACGGTGGAGGGGTGTCCTACGAGCAGTACTTC
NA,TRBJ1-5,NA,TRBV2,CASGTRTGQPQHF,TGTGCCAGCGGTACCAGGACTGGACAGCCCCAGCATTTT
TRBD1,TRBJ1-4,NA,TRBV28,CASRGQGPEKLFF,TGTGCCAGCAGGGGACAGGGCCCTGAAAAACTGTTTTTT
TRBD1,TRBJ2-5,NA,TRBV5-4,CASSLEQGAVGGETQYF,TGTGCCAGCAGCTTAGAGCAGGGGGCTGTGGGAGGTGAGACCCAGTACTTC
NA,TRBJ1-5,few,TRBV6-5,CASSQTPYSNQPQHF,TGTGCCAGCAGTCAAACACCTTATAGCAATCAGCCCCAGCATTTT
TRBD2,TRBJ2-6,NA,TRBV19,CASNIPGGNPSSGANVLTF,TGTGCCAGTAATATCCCGGGGGGGAATCCTTCCTCTGGGGCCAACGTCCTGACTTTC
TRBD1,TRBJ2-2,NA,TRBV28,CATGTANTGELFF,TGTGCCACCGGGACAGCGAACACCGGGGAGCTGTTTTTT
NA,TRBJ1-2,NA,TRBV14,CASSLPLTGYGYTF,TGTGCCAGCAGCCTACCCCTCACAGGGTATGGCTACACCTTC
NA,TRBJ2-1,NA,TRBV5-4,CASSFRAGPISYNEQFF,TGTGCCAGCAGCTTCCGCGCAGGGCCAATCAGCTACAATGAGCAGTTCTTC
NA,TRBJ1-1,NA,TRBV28,CASSPTGGGTEAFF,TGTGCCAGCAGTCCGACCGGGGGTGGCACTGAAGCTTTCTTT
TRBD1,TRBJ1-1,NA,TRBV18,CASSLQGALGTEAFF,TGTGCCAGCTCACTTCAGGGGGCGTTGGGCACTGAAGCTTTCTTT
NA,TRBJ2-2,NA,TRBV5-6,CASSLGPADTGELFF,TGTGCCAGCAGCTTGGGGCCCGCAGACACCGGGGAGCTGTTTTTT
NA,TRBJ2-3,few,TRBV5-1,CASSLLAHTDTQYF,TGCGCCAGCAGCTTGCTAGCCCACACAGATACGCAGTATTTT
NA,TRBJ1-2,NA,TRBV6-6,CASSRSLNYGYTF,TGTGCCAGCAGTCGATCGTTAAACTATGGCTACACCTTC
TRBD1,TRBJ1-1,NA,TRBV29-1,CSVGQGNTEAFF,TGCAGCGTGGGACAGGGCAACACTGAAGCTTTCTTT
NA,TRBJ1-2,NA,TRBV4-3,CASSQEAENYGYTF,TGCGCCAGCAGCCAAGAGGCAGAAAACTATGGCTACACCTTC
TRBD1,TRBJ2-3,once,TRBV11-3,CASSLVVGQGSDTQYF,TGTGCCAGCAGCTTAGTTGTGGGACAGGGATCAGATACGCAGTATTTT
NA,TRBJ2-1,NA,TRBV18,CASSRPTVTYNEQFF,TGTGCCAGCTCACGACCGACAGTGACCTACAATGAGCAGTTCTTC
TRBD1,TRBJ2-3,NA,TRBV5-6,CASSGQGGTDTQYF,TGTGCCAGCAGCGGACAGGGGGGGACAGATACGCAGTATTTT
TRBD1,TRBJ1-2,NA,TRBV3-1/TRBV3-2,CASSQRSEGQGHGYTF,TGTGCCAGCAGCCAACGCTCCGAGGGACAGGGTCATGGCTACACCTTC
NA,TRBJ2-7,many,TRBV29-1,CSAPGEFNEQYF,TGCAGCGCCCCGGGGGAGTTCAACGAGCAGTACTTC
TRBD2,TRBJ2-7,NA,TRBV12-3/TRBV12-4,CASTSGSSYEQYF,TGTGCCAGTACTAGCGGGAGTTCCTACGAGCAGTACTTC
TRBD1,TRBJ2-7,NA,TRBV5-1,CASSPPGQGNEQYF,TGCGCCAGCAGCCCCCCGGGACAGGGCAACGAGCAGTACTTC
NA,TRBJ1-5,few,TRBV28,CASSLWRYSNQPQHF,TGTGCCAGCAGTTTGTGGCGGTATAGCAATCAGCCCCAGCATTTT
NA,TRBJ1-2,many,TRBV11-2,CASSLGTSYGYTF,TGTGCCAGCAGCTTAGGGACAAGCTATGGCTACACCTTC
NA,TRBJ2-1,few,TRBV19,CASSINQGMNEQFF,TGTGCCAGTAGTATAAATCAGGGTATGAATGAGCAGTTCTTC
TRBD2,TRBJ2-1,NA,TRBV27,CASSSTSPSSYNEQFF,TGTGCCAGCAGTTCGACTAGCCCGAGCTCCTACAATGAGCAGTTCTTC
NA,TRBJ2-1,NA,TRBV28,CASSLGGLLNGVWFF,TGTGCCAGCAGCCTAGGCGGTCTGCTGAATGGAGTTTGGTTCTTC
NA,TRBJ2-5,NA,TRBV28,CASSYGSQGGETQYF,TGTGCCAGCAGTTACGGGTCCCAGGGTGGGGAGACCCAGTACTTC
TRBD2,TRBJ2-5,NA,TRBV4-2,CASSQDWTSGRVGEETQYF,TGTGCCAGCAGCCAAGATTGGACTAGCGGGAGGGTAGGAGAAGAGACCCAGTACTTC
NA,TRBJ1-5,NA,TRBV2,CASSEGGNQPQHF,TGTGCCAGCAGTGAAGGAGGCAATCAGCCCCAGCATTTT
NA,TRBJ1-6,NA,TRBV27,CASSPSAPSNSPLHF,TGTGCCAGCAGTCCGAGCGCTCCTTCCAATTCACCCCTCCACTTT
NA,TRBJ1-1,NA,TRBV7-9,CASSRVEAFF,TGTGCCAGCAGCCGCGTGGAAGCTTTCTTT
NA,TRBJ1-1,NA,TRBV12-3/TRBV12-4,CASSLTGNTEAFF,TGTGCCAGCAGTTTAACGGGGAACACTGAAGCTTTCTTT
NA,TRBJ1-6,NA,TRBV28,CASSPLYNSPLHF,TGTGCCAGCAGTCCCCTCTATAATTCACCCCTCCACTTT
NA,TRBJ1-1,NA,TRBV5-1,CASSPEGYPEAFF,TGCGCCAGCAGCCCGGAGGGATACCCTGAAGCTTTCTTT
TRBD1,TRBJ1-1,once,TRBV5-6,CASSFIQGGTEAFF,TGTGCCAGCAGCTTTATACAGGGGGGCACTGAAGCTTTCTTT
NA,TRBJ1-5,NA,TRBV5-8,CASSPGTLNQPQHF,TGTGCCAGCAGCCCGGGGACTCTCAATCAGCCCCAGCATTTT
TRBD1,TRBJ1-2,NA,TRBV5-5,CASSLGRDRGDYGYTF,TGTGCCAGCAGCTTGGGGCGGGACAGGGGGGACTATGGCTACACCTTT
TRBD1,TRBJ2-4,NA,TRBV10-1,CASSESNRGRGNIQYF,TGCGCCAGCAGTGAGTCGAACAGGGGACGTGGAAACATTCAGTACTTC